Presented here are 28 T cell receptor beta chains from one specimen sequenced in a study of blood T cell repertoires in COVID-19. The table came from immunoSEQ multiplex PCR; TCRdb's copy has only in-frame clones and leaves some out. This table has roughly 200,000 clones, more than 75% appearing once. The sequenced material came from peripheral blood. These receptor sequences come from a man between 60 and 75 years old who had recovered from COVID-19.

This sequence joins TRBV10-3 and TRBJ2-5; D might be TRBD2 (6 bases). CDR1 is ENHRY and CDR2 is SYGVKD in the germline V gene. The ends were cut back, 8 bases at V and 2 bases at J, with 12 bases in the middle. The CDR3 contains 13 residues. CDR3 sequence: CAIQRDLQETQYF. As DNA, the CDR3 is TGTGCCATCCAACGGGACTTACAAGAGACCCAGTACTTC.

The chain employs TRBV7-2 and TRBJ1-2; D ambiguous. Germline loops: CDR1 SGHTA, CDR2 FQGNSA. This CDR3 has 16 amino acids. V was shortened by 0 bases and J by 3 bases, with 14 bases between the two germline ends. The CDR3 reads CASSLAKWEYDYGYTF. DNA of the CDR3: TGTGCCAGCAGCTTAGCAAAGTGGGAGTACGACTATGGCTACACCTTC.

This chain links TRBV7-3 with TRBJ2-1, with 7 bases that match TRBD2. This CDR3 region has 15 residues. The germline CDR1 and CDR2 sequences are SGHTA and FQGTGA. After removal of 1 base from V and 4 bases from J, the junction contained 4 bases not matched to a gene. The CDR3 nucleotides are TGTGCCAGCAGCTTAATGCTAGCGGAATACAATGAGCAGTTCTTC. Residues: CASSLMLAEYNEQFF.

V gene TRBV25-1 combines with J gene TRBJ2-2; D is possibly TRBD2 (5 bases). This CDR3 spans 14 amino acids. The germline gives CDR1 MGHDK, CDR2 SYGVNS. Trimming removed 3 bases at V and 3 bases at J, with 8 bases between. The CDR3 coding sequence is TGTGCCAGCAGTGACCGGCGGGACACCGGGGAGCTGTTTTTT. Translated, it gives CASSDRRDTGELFF. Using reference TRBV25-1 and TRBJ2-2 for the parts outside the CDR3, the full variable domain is EADIYQTPRYLVIGTGKKITLECSQTMGHDKMYWYQQDPGMELHLIHYSYGVNSTEKGDLSSESTVSRIRTEHFPLTLESARPSHTSQYLCASSDRRDTGELFFGEGSRLTVL.

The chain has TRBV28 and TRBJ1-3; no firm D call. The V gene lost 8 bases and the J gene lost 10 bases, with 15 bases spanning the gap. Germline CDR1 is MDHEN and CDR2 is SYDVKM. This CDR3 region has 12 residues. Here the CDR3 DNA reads TGTGCCAGCGCACGGGAGGGTAGTACCATATATTTT. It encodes CASAREGSTIYF.

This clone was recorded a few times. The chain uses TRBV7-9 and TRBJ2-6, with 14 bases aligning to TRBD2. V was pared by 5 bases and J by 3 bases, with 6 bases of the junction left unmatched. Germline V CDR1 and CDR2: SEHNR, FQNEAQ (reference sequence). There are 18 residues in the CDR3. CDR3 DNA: TGTGCCAGCAGCCAGGGACTAGCGGGAGTCGGTGGGGCCAACGTCCTGACTTTC. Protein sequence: CASSQGLAGVGGANVLTF.

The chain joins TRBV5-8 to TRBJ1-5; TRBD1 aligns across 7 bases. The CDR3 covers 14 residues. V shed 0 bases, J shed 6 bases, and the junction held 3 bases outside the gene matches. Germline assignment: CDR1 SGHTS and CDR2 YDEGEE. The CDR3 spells CASSLGQGPQPQHF. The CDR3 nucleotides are TGTGCCAGCAGCTTGGGACAGGGCCCTCAGCCCCAGCATTTT. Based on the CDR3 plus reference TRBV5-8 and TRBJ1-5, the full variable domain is EAGVTQSPTHLIKTRGQQATLRCSPISGHTSVYWYQQALGLGLQFLLWYDEGEERNRGNFPPRFSGRQFPNYSSELNVNALELEDSALYLCASSLGQGPQPQHFGDGTRLSIL.

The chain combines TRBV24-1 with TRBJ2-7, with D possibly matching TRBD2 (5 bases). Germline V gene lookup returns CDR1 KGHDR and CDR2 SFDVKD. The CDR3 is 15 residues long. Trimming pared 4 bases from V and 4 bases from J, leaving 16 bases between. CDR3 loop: CATSDPSGVGYEQYF. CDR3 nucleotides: TGTGCCACCAGTGACCCTTCCGGGGTGGGGTACGAGCAGTACTTC.

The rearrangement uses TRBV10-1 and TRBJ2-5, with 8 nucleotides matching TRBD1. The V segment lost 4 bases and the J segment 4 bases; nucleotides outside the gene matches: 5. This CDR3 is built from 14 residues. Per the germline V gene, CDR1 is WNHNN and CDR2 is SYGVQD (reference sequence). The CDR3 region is CASSGTGRGETQYF. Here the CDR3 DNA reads TGCGCCAGCAGTGGGACAGGGCGTGGAGAGACCCAGTACTTC.

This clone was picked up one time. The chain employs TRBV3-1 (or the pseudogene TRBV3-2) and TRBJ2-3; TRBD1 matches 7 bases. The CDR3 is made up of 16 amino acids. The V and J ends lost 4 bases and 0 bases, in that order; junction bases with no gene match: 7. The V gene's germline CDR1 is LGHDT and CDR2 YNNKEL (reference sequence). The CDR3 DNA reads TGTGCCAGCAGCCGTAGGGGGCAGATAAGCACAGATACGCAGTATTTT. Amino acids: CASSRRGQISTDTQYF.

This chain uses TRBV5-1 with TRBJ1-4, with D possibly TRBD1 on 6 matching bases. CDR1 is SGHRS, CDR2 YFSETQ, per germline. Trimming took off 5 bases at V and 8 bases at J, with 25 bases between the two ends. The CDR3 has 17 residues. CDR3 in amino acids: CASRISGGSTQGEKLFF. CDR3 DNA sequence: TGCGCCAGCAGGATCTCGGGAGGGTCGACTCAGGGGGAAAAACTGTTTTTT. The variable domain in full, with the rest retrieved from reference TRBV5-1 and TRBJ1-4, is KAGVTQTPRYLIKTRGQQVTLSCSPISGHRSVSWYQQTPGQGLQFLFEYFSETQRNKGNFPGRFSGRQFSNSRSEMNVSTLELGDSALYLCASRISGGSTQGEKLFFGSGTQLSVL.

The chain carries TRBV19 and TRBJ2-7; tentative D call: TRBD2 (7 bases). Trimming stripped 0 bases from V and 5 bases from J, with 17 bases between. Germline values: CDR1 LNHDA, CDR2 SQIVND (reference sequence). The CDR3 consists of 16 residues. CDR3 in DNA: TGTGCCAGTAGTATAGATTTCCAGGGGAGGGGAGACGAGCAGTACTTC. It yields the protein CASSIDFQGRGDEQYF. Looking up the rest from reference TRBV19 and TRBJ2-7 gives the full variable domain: DGGITQSPKYLFRKEGQNVTLSCEQNLNHDAMYWYRQDPGQGLRLIYYSQIVNDFQKGDIAEGYSVSREKKESFPLTVTSAQKNPTAFYLCASSIDFQGRGDEQYFGPGTRLTVT.

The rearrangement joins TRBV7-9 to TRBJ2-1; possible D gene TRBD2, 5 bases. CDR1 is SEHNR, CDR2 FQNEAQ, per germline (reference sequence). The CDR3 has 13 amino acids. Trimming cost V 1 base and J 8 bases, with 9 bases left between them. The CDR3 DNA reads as TGTGCCAGCAGCTTAGTATCAGCGGATGAGCAGTTCTTC. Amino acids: CASSLVSADEQFF.

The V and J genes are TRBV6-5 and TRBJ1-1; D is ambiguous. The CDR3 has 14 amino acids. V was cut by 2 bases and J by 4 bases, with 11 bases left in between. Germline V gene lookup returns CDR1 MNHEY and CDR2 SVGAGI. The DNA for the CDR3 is TGTGCCAGCAGTTACCACCCAGGAAGCACTGAAGCTTTCTTT. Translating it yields CASSYHPGSTEAFF.

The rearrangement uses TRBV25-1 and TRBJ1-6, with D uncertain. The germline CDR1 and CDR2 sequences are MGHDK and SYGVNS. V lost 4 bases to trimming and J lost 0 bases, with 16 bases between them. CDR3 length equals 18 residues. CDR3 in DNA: TGTGCCAGCAGTGCCCCACCAACATTCAGCTCCTATAATTCACCCCTCCACTTT. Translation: CASSAPPTFSSYNSPLHF.

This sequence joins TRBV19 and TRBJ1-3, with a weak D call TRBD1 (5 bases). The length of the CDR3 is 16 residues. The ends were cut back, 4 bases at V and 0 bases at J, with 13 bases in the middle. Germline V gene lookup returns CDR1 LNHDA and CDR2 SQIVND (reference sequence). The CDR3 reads CASSSLRQYSGNTIYF. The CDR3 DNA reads TGTGCCAGTAGTAGTTTACGACAGTACTCTGGAAACACCATATATTTT.

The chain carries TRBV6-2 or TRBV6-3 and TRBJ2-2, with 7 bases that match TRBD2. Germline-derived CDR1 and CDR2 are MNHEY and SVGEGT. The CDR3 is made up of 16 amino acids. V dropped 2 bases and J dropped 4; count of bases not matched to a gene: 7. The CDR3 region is CASSYPAGRGTGELFF. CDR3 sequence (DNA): TGTGCCAGCAGTTACCCCGCGGGGAGGGGCACCGGGGAGCTGTTTTTT.

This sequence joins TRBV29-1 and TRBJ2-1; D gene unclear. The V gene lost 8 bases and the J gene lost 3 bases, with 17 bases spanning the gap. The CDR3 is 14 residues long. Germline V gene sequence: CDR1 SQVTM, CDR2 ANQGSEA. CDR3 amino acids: CSSSQRTNYNEQFF. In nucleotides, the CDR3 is TGCAGCTCTAGTCAGCGAACCAACTACAATGAGCAGTTCTTC.

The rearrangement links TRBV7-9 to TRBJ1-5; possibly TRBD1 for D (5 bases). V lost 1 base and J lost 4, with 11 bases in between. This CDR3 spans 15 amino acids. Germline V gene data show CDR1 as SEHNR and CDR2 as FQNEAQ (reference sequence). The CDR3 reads CASSLEGQGNQPQHF. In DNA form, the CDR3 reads TGTGCCAGCAGCTTAGAGGGCCAGGGAAATCAGCCCCAGCATTTT.

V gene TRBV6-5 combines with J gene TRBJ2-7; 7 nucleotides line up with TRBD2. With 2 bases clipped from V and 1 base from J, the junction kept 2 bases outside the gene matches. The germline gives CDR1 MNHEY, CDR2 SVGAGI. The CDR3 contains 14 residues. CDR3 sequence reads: CASSYGGRSYEQYF. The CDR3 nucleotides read TGTGCCAGCAGTTACGGCGGGAGATCCTACGAGCAGTACTTC.

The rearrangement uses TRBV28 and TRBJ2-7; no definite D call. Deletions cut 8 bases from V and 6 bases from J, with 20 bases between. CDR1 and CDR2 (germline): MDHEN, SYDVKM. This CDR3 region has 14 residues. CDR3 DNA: TGTGCCAGCGTTCCCGGTAGTCTGGTCTCCGAGCAGTACTTC. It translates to CASVPGSLVSEQYF.

The CDR3 sequence is CASSPGLAGIKTQYF. The CDR3 nucleotides read TGTGCCAGCAGCCCGGGACTAGCGGGGATTAAGACCCAGTACTTC. The chain is built from TRBV7-3 and TRBJ2-5; TRBD2 aligns across 13 bases. From germline, CDR1 is SGHTA and CDR2 FQGTGA. Unmatched junction bases numbered 6, after V lost 5 bases and J lost 6 bases. The CDR3 has 15 residues.

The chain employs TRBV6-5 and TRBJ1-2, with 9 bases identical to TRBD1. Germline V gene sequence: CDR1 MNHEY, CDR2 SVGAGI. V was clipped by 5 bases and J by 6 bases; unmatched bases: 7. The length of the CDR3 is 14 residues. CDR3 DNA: TGTGCCAGCAGTAGACCGGGACAGGGTAATGGCTACACCTTC. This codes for CASSRPGQGNGYTF.

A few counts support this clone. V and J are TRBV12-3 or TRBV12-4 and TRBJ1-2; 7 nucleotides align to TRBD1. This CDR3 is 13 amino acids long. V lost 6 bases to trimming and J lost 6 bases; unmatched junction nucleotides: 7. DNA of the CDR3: TGTGCCAGCAGAACCGGGACAGAGGATGGCTACACCTTC. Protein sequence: CASRTGTEDGYTF.

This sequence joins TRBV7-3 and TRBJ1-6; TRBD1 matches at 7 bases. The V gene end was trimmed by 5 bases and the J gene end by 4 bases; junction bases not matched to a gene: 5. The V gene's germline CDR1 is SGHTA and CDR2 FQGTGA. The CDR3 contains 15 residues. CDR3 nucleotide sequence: TGTGCCAGCAGCCTATCGGGACAGTATAATTCACCCCTCCACTTT. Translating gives CASSLSGQYNSPLHF.

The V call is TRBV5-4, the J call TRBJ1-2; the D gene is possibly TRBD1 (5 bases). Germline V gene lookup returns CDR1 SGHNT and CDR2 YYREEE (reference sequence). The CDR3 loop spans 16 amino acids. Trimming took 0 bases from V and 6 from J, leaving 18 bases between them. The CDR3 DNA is TGTGCCAGCAGCTTGGGCAGCGCCGGGGGTCTGGATGGCTACACCTTC. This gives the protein CASSLGSAGGLDGYTF.

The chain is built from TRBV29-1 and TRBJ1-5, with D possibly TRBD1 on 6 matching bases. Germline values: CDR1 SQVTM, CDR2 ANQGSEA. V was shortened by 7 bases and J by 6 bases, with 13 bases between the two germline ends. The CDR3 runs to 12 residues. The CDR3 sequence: CSAITGSQPQHF. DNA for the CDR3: TGCAGCGCCATAACAGGGAGTCAGCCCCAGCATTTT.

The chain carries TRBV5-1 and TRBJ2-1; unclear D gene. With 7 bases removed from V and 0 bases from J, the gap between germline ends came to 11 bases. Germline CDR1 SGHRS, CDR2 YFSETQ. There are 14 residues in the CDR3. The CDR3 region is CASGTASSYNEQFF. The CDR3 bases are TGCGCCAGCGGTACTGCGAGCTCCTACAATGAGCAGTTCTTC.